The 5 T cell receptor beta chains in this list originate from one sample, sequenced in a study of T-cell reconstitution after alpha-beta-depleted transplantation in children (dated by TCRdb to 2016 to 2017). The sample's treatment or condition label, in plain terms: allogeneic hematopoietic cell transplantation with graft depleted of TCRalphabeta T cells and CD19 B cells. Libraries were prepared through PCR. TCRdb shows the sequencer as Illumina HiSeq 2500. TCR library preparation used molecular barcoding, with unique molecular identifiers applied to normalize quantification of the TCRbeta repertoire. TCRdb applied fastp at Q25 and MiXCR to the public reads, then kept only in-frame beta chains. Identical CDR3 proteins give one entry, which carries the most common genes and DNA. The sample table contains 780,000 or so distinct CDR3 sequences; only one count was recorded for approximately 15% of them. 5% of the sample lies in the top ten.

The source was PBMCs, mostly from graft donor cells, collected 360 days after TCRalphabeta/CD19-depleted stem cell transplant. The receptor set was obtained from a male patient between 10 and 17 years old who had a stem cell transplant for acute lymphoblastic leukemia, so the T cells may come from the graft donor.

The sample holds a few counts of this clonotype. The rearrangement uses TRBV5-1 and TRBJ2-1; a possible D gene is TRBD1 (5 bases). This CDR3 is built from 13 residues. V shed 4 bases and J shed 5 bases, with 10 bases lying between them. The V gene's germline CDR1 is SGHRS and CDR2 YFSETQ. The CDR3, as DNA: TGCGCCAGCAGCCCCTCGACAGACAATGAGCAGTTCTTC. It encodes CASSPSTDNEQFF.

The chain is built from TRBV12-3 or TRBV12-4 and TRBJ2-5; D unresolved. CDR3 length: 15 amino acids. V was trimmed by 0 bases and J by 0 bases, leaving 8 bases between them. The CDR3 DNA is TGTGCCAGCAGTTTAGCCGAATCTTACCAAGAGACCCAGTACTTC. This encodes CASSLAESYQETQYF.

This clonotype has ten or more counts. This chain connects TRBV28 to TRBJ2-1; maybe TRBD1 (5 bases). Trimming stripped 5 bases from V and 10 bases from J, with 12 bases between. Germline assignment: CDR1 MDHEN and CDR2 SYDVKM. The CDR3 contains 12 residues. The CDR3 DNA reads TGTGCCAGCAGTGCCCAGGGTAGAGAGCAGTTCTTC. Amino acids: CASSAQGREQFF.

This clonotype appeared a few times. This chain links TRBV15 with TRBJ1-2; weak D call: TRBD1 (6 bases). Trimming left V 0 bases short and J 4 bases short, with 9 bases between. The CDR3 is 14 residues long. Germline loops: CDR1 LNHNV, CDR2 YYDKDF (reference sequence). This CDR3 is CATSREGGGYGYTF. CDR3 in DNA: TGTGCCACCAGCAGAGAAGGGGGAGGCTATGGCTACACCTTC.

J is TRBJ2-1 and V is TRBV24-1, with 7 bases matching TRBD2. The germline V gene has CDR1 KGHDR and CDR2 SFDVKD. This CDR3 is built from 15 residues. V dropped 5 bases and J dropped 5; count of bases not matched to a gene: 8. For the CDR3, the DNA is TGTGCCACCAGTGCGGTCGGGGGGTTGAACAATGAGCAGTTCTTC. Translating it yields CATSAVGGLNNEQFF.